One TCR beta chain is described in this entry. No antigen is known for it. With 60 Vbeta and 13 Jbeta primers, the PCR was carried out. This table comes from immunoSEQ multiplex PCR, and its TCRdb copy is limited to in-frame clones, with some not included. The table includes 150,000 to 200,000 clones, approximately 80% detected once. This entry is derived from a study of cytomegalovirus exposure and HLA in healthy donors. Overall study findings and caveats: In vitro assays verified that three CMV-associated chains recognized CMV antigens specifically. Analysis was performed later, and it showed HLA-associated TCR beta chains to be more clonally expanded than equally common others.

Sequenced: PBMCs. The clonotype originates from a middle-aged woman in good health and CMV-seronegative.

The CDR3 bases are TGTGCCAGCAGCTCCTCGACTAGCGGAAGCACAGATACGCAGTATTTT. It codes for CASSSSTSGSTDTQYF. The chain recombines TRBV5-4 with TRBJ2-3; 9 nucleotides agree with TRBD2. The germline gives CDR1 SGHNT, CDR2 YYREEE (reference sequence). The CDR3 loop spans 16 amino acids. The V segment lost 3 bases and the J segment 0 bases; nucleotides outside the gene matches: 5.